One and the same sample provided the 25 T cell receptor beta chains below, sequenced in a study of cytomegalovirus exposure and HLA in healthy donors. The PCR used 60 Vbeta and 13 Jbeta primers. Generated by immunoSEQ multiplex PCR, the TCRdb table keeps only in-frame clones and is missing some. The data contain around 160,000 clones, roughly 85% of them singletons. The sequenced material came from PBMCs. These receptors originate from a man younger than 35 in good health and CMV-seropositive.

A single count supports this clone. This chain connects TRBV5-4 to TRBJ1-3; no reliable D call. The CDR3 extends over 14 amino acids. Germline CDR1 and CDR2: SGHNT and YYREEE (reference sequence). V lost 4 bases to trimming and J lost 0 bases, with 8 bases between them. CDR3 in DNA: TGTGCCAGCAGCCGGTTCGACTCTGGAAACACCATATATTTT. It encodes CASSRFDSGNTIYF.

V usage is TRBV29-1 and J usage is TRBJ1-2; a weak D match, TRBD1 (6 bases). The CDR3 runs 13 residues. With 6 bases removed from V and 4 bases from J, the gap between germline ends came to 15 bases. CDR1 and CDR2 from the germline V gene are SQVTM and ANQGSEA. Written as DNA, the CDR3 is TGCAGCGTCATTTCAGGGGCGAGCTATGGCTACACCTTC. Translated, it gives CSVISGASYGYTF.

The rearrangement links TRBV19 to TRBJ2-5; D remains ambiguous. The germline gives CDR1 LNHDA, CDR2 SQIVND (reference sequence). V was cut by 5 bases and J by 2 bases, with 9 bases left in between. This CDR3 region has 13 residues. The CDR3 region has the DNA TGTGCCAGTAGTCGCGTTGTTCAAGAGACCCAGTACTTC. Its protein is CASSRVVQETQYF.

This chain connects TRBV7-2 to TRBJ1-2, with TRBD1 as a possible D gene (6 bases). This CDR3 has 16 residues. The V end was cut by 7 bases, the J end by 5 bases, with 23 bases between. Germline CDR1 SGHTA, CDR2 FQGNSA. Here the CDR3 DNA reads TGTGCCAGCACCCCTAGTGCAGGGGCTAGGGGGTATGGCTACACCTTC. It yields the protein CASTPSAGARGYGYTF. Based on the CDR3 plus reference TRBV7-2 and TRBJ1-2, the full variable domain is GAGVSQSPSNKVTEKGKDVELRCDPISGHTALYWYRQSLGQGLEFLIYFQGNSAPDKSGLPSDRFSAERTGGSVSTLTIQRTQQEDSAVYLCASTPSAGARGYGYTFGSGTRLTVV.

This clone has a handful of counts. The rearrangement joins TRBV4-3 to TRBJ1-1, with D tentatively TRBD1 (6 bases). Germline V gene lookup returns CDR1 LGHNA and CDR2 YSLEER. Trimming took 5 bases from V and 1 from J, leaving 8 bases between them. This CDR3 contains 13 residues. CDR3 residues: CASSADRNTEAFF. CDR3 in DNA: TGCGCCAGCAGCGCGGACAGGAACACTGAAGCTTTCTTT.

The chain joins TRBV27 to TRBJ2-3; a possible D gene is TRBD2 (7 bases). Germline V CDR1 and CDR2: MNHEY, SMNVEV (reference sequence). This CDR3 comprises 14 residues. V lost 9 bases and J lost 4, with 17 bases in between. The CDR3 DNA sequence: TGTGCCAGTGCGGGGGCGGGTAGCGCAGATACGCAGTATTTT. As protein: CASAGAGSADTQYF.

The rearrangement uses TRBV29-1 and TRBJ1-5, with a tentative D call TRBD1 (5 bases). With 4 bases removed from V and 5 bases from J, the gap between germline ends came to 12 bases. The length of the CDR3 is 13 residues. Germline assignment: CDR1 SQVTM and CDR2 ANQGSEA. This CDR3 reads CSVGGLGDQPQHF. Written as DNA, the CDR3 is TGCAGCGTTGGGGGTTTAGGGGATCAGCCCCAGCATTTT.

CDR3 nucleotides: TGTGCCAGCAGATCGTCAGGTCTTGCATTGAACACTGAAGCTTTCTTT. Translated: CASRSSGLALNTEAFF. V gene TRBV7-9 combines with J gene TRBJ1-1; D gene uncertain. This CDR3 has 16 residues. Germline V gene lookup returns CDR1 SEHNR and CDR2 FQNEAQ (reference sequence). The V and J ends lost 6 bases and 0 bases respectively, with 17 bases between them.

This chain links TRBV13 with TRBJ2-7; 9 nucleotides align to TRBD1. Germline values: CDR1 PRHDT, CDR2 FYEKMQ (reference sequence). The trim removed 5 bases at V and 3 bases at J, leaving 8 bases unmatched. The CDR3 spans 15 residues. CDR3 loop: CASSGTGGELYEQYF. CDR3 nucleotide sequence: TGTGCCAGCAGCGGTACAGGGGGCGAACTCTACGAGCAGTACTTC.

The chain recombines TRBV11-2 with TRBJ2-7; D is uncertain. V lost 1 base to trimming and J lost 2 bases, with 6 bases between them. The CDR3 extends over 13 amino acids. Germline CDR1 and CDR2: SGHAT and FQNNGV. The CDR3 is CASSLVSAYEQYF. CDR3 DNA: TGTGCCAGCAGCTTAGTTTCTGCCTACGAGCAGTACTTC.

This clone has just one count. V is TRBV11-2 and J is TRBJ2-7; weak D call: TRBD1 (5 bases). With 4 bases removed from V and 2 bases from J, the gap between germline ends came to 18 bases. Germline loops: CDR1 SGHAT, CDR2 FQNNGV. The CDR3 loop spans 16 amino acids. Here the CDR3 reads CASSSPWAGPAYEQYF. The CDR3 DNA sequence: TGTGCCAGCAGCTCCCCGTGGGCAGGGCCGGCCTACGAGCAGTACTTC.

V is TRBV5-1 and J is TRBJ1-3, with unresolved D. CDR1 is SGHRS, CDR2 YFSETQ, per germline. The V end lost 8 bases, the J end lost 0 bases, and 15 bases lay between the germline ends. The CDR3 consists of 15 residues. DNA for the CDR3: TGCGCCAGGCCCCGGGGTTCGAGCTCTGGAAACACCATATATTTT. This codes for CARPRGSSSGNTIYF.

This rearrangement joins TRBV5-1 to TRBJ2-3, with D maybe TRBD1 (6 bases). Germline-derived CDR1 and CDR2 are SGHRS and YFSETQ. With 2 bases removed from V and 6 bases from J, the gap between germline ends came to 19 bases. The CDR3 runs to 16 residues. CDR3 nucleotides: TGCGCCAGCAGCTTTCCACCGACAGGCAGGTGGGATACGCAGTATTTT. It encodes CASSFPPTGRWDTQYF.

This clone has just one count. This rearrangement joins TRBV5-6 to TRBJ1-1, with 8 bases matching TRBD1. The CDR3 is made up of 14 amino acids. Germline V gene sequence: CDR1 SGHDT, CDR2 YYEEEE. V lost 5 bases to trimming and J lost 2 bases; unmatched junction nucleotides: 5. The DNA for the CDR3 is TGTGCCAGCAGTTTCGGACAGGGAAACACTGAAGCTTTCTTT. It translates to CASSFGQGNTEAFF.

The V call is TRBV7-2, the J call TRBJ2-3; TRBD1 might be the D (6 bases). The CDR3 consists of 14 residues. Trimming removed 0 bases at V and 6 bases at J, with 10 bases between. The germline CDR1 and CDR2 sequences are SGHTA and FQGNSA. For the CDR3, the DNA is TGTGCCAGCAGCTTAGCGGGGGCTAAGGATACGCAGTATTTT. Residues: CASSLAGAKDTQYF.

The chain joins TRBV19 to TRBJ2-7; 7 bases are shared with TRBD2. V gave up 3 bases and J gave up 6 bases; unmatched junction bases: 5. The germline V gene encodes CDR1 LNHDA and CDR2 SQIVND (reference sequence). The CDR3 contains 13 residues. CDR3 residues: CASSIGWGGEQYF. For the CDR3, the DNA is TGTGCCAGTAGTATTGGGTGGGGGGGCGAGCAGTACTTC.

The chain couples TRBV27 to TRBJ2-3; possible D gene TRBD1, 6 bases. Germline CDR1 MNHEY, CDR2 SMNVEV (reference sequence). There are 13 residues in the CDR3. V was trimmed by 6 bases and J by 1 base, leaving 8 bases between them. CDR3 protein: CASSEGGTDTQYF. Written as DNA, the CDR3 is TGTGCCAGCAGCGAGGGGGGCACAGATACGCAGTATTTT.

The chain joins TRBV19 to TRBJ1-5, with D possibly TRBD1 on 5 matching bases. Looked up from germline, CDR1 is LNHDA and CDR2 is SQIVND (reference sequence). This CDR3 comprises 13 residues. V lost 2 bases to trimming and J lost 6 bases, with 8 bases between them. The CDR3 is CASSITRVQPQHF. CDR3 DNA sequence: TGTGCCAGTAGTATAACCAGGGTTCAGCCCCAGCATTTT.

V is TRBV5-1 and J is TRBJ2-3; maybe TRBD2 (6 bases). The V gene's germline CDR1 is SGHRS and CDR2 YFSETQ. With 0 bases removed from V and 0 bases from J, the gap between germline ends came to 8 bases. This CDR3 is 15 amino acids long. CDR3 amino acids: CASSLEGRSTDTQYF. As DNA, the CDR3 is TGCGCCAGCAGCTTGGAGGGGAGGAGCACAGATACGCAGTATTTT. The whole variable domain, remainder taken from reference TRBV5-1 and TRBJ2-3, is KAGVTQTPRYLIKTRGQQVTLSCSPISGHRSVSWYQQTPGQGLQFLFEYFSETQRNKGNFPGRFSGRQFSNSRSEMNVSTLELGDSALYLCASSLEGRSTDTQYFGPGTRLTVL.

Turning to this clone: At one end the junction does not follow the germline gene, possibly because of a read error. This chain connects TRBV18 to TRBJ2-5; 9 bases are a match to TRBD2. The CDR3 contains 16 residues. CDR1 is KGHSH, CDR2 LQKENI, per germline. CDR3 bases: TGTGCCAGCTCACCTCGGGCTAGCGGGGCCCAAGAGACCCGGTACTTC. Protein product: CASSPRASGAQETRYF. The full variable domain, rest sourced from reference TRBV18 and TRBJ2-5, is NAGVMQNPRHLVRRRGQEARLRCSPMKGHSHVYWYRQLPEEGLKFMVYLQKENIIDESGMPKERFSAEFPKEGPSILRIQQVVRGDSAAYFCASSPRASGAQETRYFGPGTRLLVL.

The chain uses TRBV5-6 and TRBJ2-3; the match to TRBD2 covers 10 bases. From germline, CDR1 is SGHDT and CDR2 YYEEEE. V lost 0 bases, J lost 4 bases, and 2 bases stayed unmatched. The CDR3 runs 15 residues. DNA of the CDR3: TGTGCCAGCAGCTTGGTAGGGACTAGCGCAGATACGCAGTATTTT. Its translation: CASSLVGTSADTQYF.

The V gene is TRBV18, the J gene TRBJ2-5, with 10 bases fitting TRBD2. The CDR3 is made up of 15 amino acids. V lost 4 bases to trimming and J lost 3 bases; unmatched junction nucleotides: 5. Per the germline V gene, CDR1 is KGHSH and CDR2 is LQKENI. The CDR3 sequence: CASSQIAGGEETQYF. CDR3 nucleotide sequence: TGTGCCAGCTCACAGATAGCGGGGGGAGAAGAGACCCAGTACTTC.

The chain links TRBV10-1 to TRBJ1-4; D unclear. The CDR3 runs to 14 residues. V was shortened by 3 bases and J by 0 bases, with 5 bases between the two germline ends. Germline CDR1 reads WNHNN; CDR2 reads SYGVQD (reference sequence). The CDR3 protein is CASSESATNEKLFF. For the CDR3, the DNA is TGCGCCAGCAGTGAATCTGCAACTAATGAAAAACTGTTTTTT.

The chain joins TRBV2 to TRBJ1-5; TRBD1 matches 8 bases. The germline gives CDR1 SNHLY, CDR2 FYNNEI. Losses at the gene ends were 6 bases for V and 4 bases for J; bases not matched to a gene: 8. This CDR3 has 15 residues. The CDR3 region is CASSRGQEKNQPQHF. The CDR3 coding sequence is TGTGCCAGCAGCCGGGGACAGGAAAAAAATCAGCCCCAGCATTTT.

The chain has TRBV7-6 and TRBJ2-7, with TRBD1 matching over 7 bases. Unmatched junction bases numbered 4, after V lost 5 bases and J lost 6 bases. The CDR3 runs to 12 residues. CDR1 is SGHVS and CDR2 is FNYEAQ in the germline V gene. CDR3 in DNA: TGTGCCAGCAGCCAAGCAGGGGGCGAGCAGTACTTC. This sequence encodes CASSQAGGEQYF.